The clone carrying this TCR beta chain was observed a few times. Antigen: not known. These data are taken from a study of T-cell reconstitution after alpha-beta-depleted transplantation in children. Overall study findings and caveats: Reports say that about two months after transplant, the alpha-beta T cells came out of several hundred graft clones that had expanded. T-cell counts and diversity were attributed mostly to newly produced T cells one year after transplant.

For TCRbeta, the library was prepared with unique molecular identifiers. TCRdb fed the PCR reads into MiXCR, producing one record per CDR3 protein. Among around 60,000 distinct CDR3 sequences listed, about 40% were seen once. This receptor was obtained from a male patient younger than 18 who had a stem cell transplant for acute lymphoblastic leukemia, so the T cells may come from the graft donor. The sequencing used PBMCs, mostly from graft donor cells, collected 360 days after TCRalphabeta/CD19-depleted stem cell transplant.

The CDR3 DNA reads TGTGCCACCGCCGCGAAGTTGAACACTGAAGCTTTCTTT. Translated, it gives CATAAKLNTEAFF. J is TRBJ1-1 and V is TRBV12-3 or TRBV12-4; no clear D. The CDR3 has 13 residues. V was cut by 10 bases and J by 0 bases, with 12 bases left in between.